A few counts support the clone carrying this TCR beta chain. The antigen is undetermined. The gene symbols are mouse symbols. The read is 4 residues too short to cover the CDR3 end, so that end is filled in from the germline J gene. The sequencing template was cDNA reverse transcribed from extracted RNA. Data came from immunoSEQ multiplex PCR; TCRdb stores just in-frame clones and leaves some out. The profile covers roughly 110,000 clones, none occurring a single time. These data originate in a study of CD8+ T cells in alopecia areata. Germline assignment: CDR1 NNHDY and CDR2 SYVADS. This CDR3 comprises 13 residues. Study results and limitations: Clarity of TCR sharing across patients fell short of that in mice, possibly HLA-related.

The receptor was derived from a C3H/HeJ mouse with alopecia areata. For this mouse line, the MHC haplotype is H2-k. Specimen: lesional skin. This rearrangement joins TRBV13-3 to TRBJ1-1; maybe TRBD1 (5 bases). The part of the CDR3 DNA that was read is TGTGCCAGCAGTGAGGTCAGGGAGGCA. This translates into CASSEVREA. The complete CDR3 reads CASSEVREAEVFF.